This TCR beta chain is from a study of regulatory T cells in long-lasting Graves disease. The time point here: newly diagnosed GD, antithyroid drugs for less than 3 months. The authors made the TCR library using RNA they extracted from PBMCs. This clonotype was recorded a few times. The CDR3 is 15 residues long. Trimming took 1 base from V and 3 from J; bases not matched to a gene: 3. Germline V gene sequence: CDR1 LGHDT, CDR2 YNNKEL (reference sequence). Library construction for TCR beta used iRepertoire HTBI primers and Arm-PCR of CDR3 regions. Per the authors' pipeline: The samples yielded about 60 TRBV and 14 TRBJ segments. MiXCR, run by TCRdb on the multiplex PCR reads, gives a single entry per CDR3 protein. The V and J calls were not made by the authors but by TCRdb's processing. This table has about 620,000 distinct CDR3 sequences, approximately 15% appearing once. Separately, the same data were catalogued under a study of T cells in Graves' hyperthyroidism and ophthalmopathy. That report notes: Most thyroid clonotypes expanded above 0.001 were also detected in blood.

The material sequenced was peripheral blood mononuclear cells (PBMCs), taken at new diagnosis, from a patient treated with antithyroid drugs. The receptor was derived from a woman in her 30s with Graves disease. The V and J genes are TRBV3-1 and TRBJ2-3; 8 nucleotides line up with TRBD2. The CDR3 protein is CASSQAAGGTDTQYF. CDR3 nucleotide sequence: TGTGCCAGCAGCCAAGCTGCGGGAGGTACAGATACGCAGTATTTT.